These T cell receptor beta chains were read from a single sample in a study of CD8+ T cells in alopecia areata. The protocol was immunoSEQ multiplex PCR, while the TCRdb copy is restricted to in-frame clones and leaves out a portion. Of about 99,000 clones listed, 55% were seen once; the top ten hold 8% to 10%. Input material: CD4+ T cells sorted from blood. These receptors all come from a human donor in good health. CDR3s include the opening cysteine and the closing phenylalanine or tryptophan. A D gene is named only where the DNA matches it firmly. Size is stated for part of the rows, as once, few or many counts, or as a class when the clone is expanded.

CDR3 length	clone size	D gene	V gene	J gene	CDR3 DNA	CDR3 protein
14	NA	TRBD1	TRBV2	TRBJ2-7	TGTGCCAGCAAGGGGACAGGGTCATCCTACGAGCAGTACTTC	CASKGTGSSYEQYF
13	NA	NA	TRBV29-1	TRBJ1-1	TGCAGCGTTGATCGGGCAGAGAACACTGAAGCTTTCTTT	CSVDRAENTEAFF
17	few	TRBD1	TRBV7-8	TRBJ1-1	TGTGCCAGCAGCTCAGGACAGGGTAGGTTGTGGGACACTGAAGCTTTCTTT	CASSSGQGRLWDTEAFF
15	few	NA	TRBV19	TRBJ1-1	TGTGCCAGTAGTCCAACTCAGGGCCGGAGAACTGAAGCTTTCTTT	CASSPTQGRRTEAFF
13	NA	NA	TRBV7-3	TRBJ2-1	TGTGCCAGCAGCTTATTTGGGAACAATGAGCAGTTCTTC	CASSLFGNNEQFF
13	few	NA	TRBV30	TRBJ2-5	TGTGCCTGGAGTGGAGGGGTACAAGAGACCCAGTACTTC	CAWSGGVQETQYF
14	few	TRBD1	TRBV29-1	TRBJ1-2	TGCAGCGTTGGGGACAGGGAGGGAGCAAATGGCTACACCTTC	CSVGDREGANGYTF
15	NA	TRBD1	TRBV7-8	TRBJ1-4	TGTGCCAGCAGCCTCAACAGGGGGCGATGGGAGAAACTGTTTTTT	CASSLNRGRWEKLFF
13	NA	NA	TRBV7-9	TRBJ2-5	TGTGCCAGCAGCATGGGACGGCAAGAGACCCAGTACTTC	CASSMGRQETQYF
14	NA	NA	TRBV6-1	TRBJ2-7	TGTGCCAGCAGAGAGGGGACTGTCCCCTACGAGCAGTACTTC	CASREGTVPYEQYF
15	many	NA	TRBV27	TRBJ1-5	TGTGCCAGCAGTTTAAGGTGGACAGCCGGTCAGCCCCAGCATTTT	CASSLRWTAGQPQHF
13	few	NA	TRBV7-2	TRBJ2-5	TGTGCCAGCAGCTTAGTCGATTGGGAGACCCAGTACTTC	CASSLVDWETQYF
11	NA	NA	TRBV2	TRBJ2-1	TGTGCCAGTGGGGGAATAGCGGAGCAGTTCTTC	CASGGIAEQFF
15	NA	TRBD1	TRBV4-3	TRBJ2-7	TGCGCCAGCAGCCAAGACAGGGGGCAGAGGTACGAGCAGTACTTC	CASSQDRGQRYEQYF
12	few	NA	TRBV10-3	TRBJ2-5	TGTGCCATCAGTGAGTCGGGAGAGACCCAGTACTTC	CAISESGETQYF
12	NA	TRBD2	TRBV30	TRBJ2-3	TGTGCCCGGGGACTACTCACAGATACGCAGTATTTT	CARGLLTDTQYF
14	NA	NA	TRBV19	TRBJ1-1	TGTGCCAGTAGTATAGGCGGAATGAACACTGAAGCTTTCTTT	CASSIGGMNTEAFF
13	NA	NA	TRBV7-3	TRBJ2-5	TGTGCCAGCAGCTTAACGTACCAAGAGACCCAGTACTTC	CASSLTYQETQYF
16	NA	TRBD2	TRBV7-9	TRBJ2-2	TGTGCCAGCAGCACTAATCTAGCGGCGAACACCGGGGAGCTGTTTTTT	CASSTNLAANTGELFF
13	NA	NA	TRBV18	TRBJ1-1	TGTGCCAGCTCACCATGGGGAAACACTGAAGCTTTCTTT	CASSPWGNTEAFF
15	NA	TRBD2	TRBV6-1	TRBJ2-3	TGTGCCAGCAGTACTTTAGCGGGGTACAGAGGAACGCAGTATTTT	CASSTLAGYRGTQYF
15	NA	TRBD1	TRBV7-9	TRBJ1-2	TGTGCCAGCAGTCAACCCTCAACAGGGGACTATGGCTACACCTTC	CASSQPSTGDYGYTF
14	NA	TRBD2	TRBV6-5	TRBJ2-2	TGTGCCAGCAGTGTACGGGGGGACACCGGGGAGCTGTTTTTT	CASSVRGDTGELFF
13	once	NA	TRBV10-3	TRBJ1-1	TGTGCCATCAGCTCTGGACAGAACACTGAAGCTTTCTTT	CAISSGQNTEAFF
11	NA	NA	TRBV29-1	TRBJ2-1	TGCAGCTCGACAGTCCACAATGAGCAGTTCTTC	CSSTVHNEQFF
15	few	NA	TRBV6-4	TRBJ1-1	TGTGCCAGCAGTGACGGGAGATACGGGAACACTGAAGCTTTCTTT	CASSDGRYGNTEAFF
15	NA	NA	TRBV6-5	TRBJ2-5	TGTGCCAGCAGTTACTCGAATCCGATTTTGGGGACCCAGTACTTC	CASSYSNPILGTQYF
17	NA	NA	TRBV7-9	TRBJ1-2	TGTGCCAGCAGCCCAGTGGTAGGCCTCGGGCCTAACTATGGCTACACCTTC	CASSPVVGLGPNYGYTF
15	NA	TRBD2	TRBV7-2	TRBJ2-1	TGTGCCAGCAGCTTCCGGACTAGCGGTTACAATGAGCAGTTCTTC	CASSFRTSGYNEQFF
14	NA	NA	TRBV4-3	TRBJ2-1	TGCGCCAGCAGCCAAGATCCAGTTGACAGGGAGCAGTTCTTC	CASSQDPVDREQFF
17	NA	NA	TRBV4-1	TRBJ2-3	TGCGCCAGCAGCGGGACCCCAACAGATTTTAGCACAGATACGCAGTATTTT	CASSGTPTDFSTDTQYF
13	few	TRBD1	TRBV6-6	TRBJ1-2	TGTGCCAGCAGGGGACAGAGTAACTATGGCTACACCTTC	CASRGQSNYGYTF
14	few	TRBD2	TRBV18	TRBJ2-7	TGTGCCAGCTCACCTTACGGGGGGTCCTACGAGCAGTACTTC	CASSPYGGSYEQYF
14	few	NA	TRBV7-9	TRBJ2-3	TGTGCCAGCAGCAGGGGATCGGATCATTATACGCAGTATTTT	CASSRGSDHYTQYF
14	NA	TRBD2	TRBV18	TRBJ2-5	TGTGCCAGCTCGCCCGCTAGCGGAGAAGAGACCCAGTACTTC	CASSPASGEETQYF
14	few	NA	TRBV25-1	TRBJ2-1	TGTGCCAGCAGTAGGAGTGTAGGGTACAATGAGCAGTTCTTC	CASSRSVGYNEQFF
16	few	NA	TRBV30	TRBJ1-5	TGTGCCTGGAGCGTAGGGGCAGATAATAGCAATCAGCCCCAGCATTTT	CAWSVGADNSNQPQHF